This T cell receptor (beta chain) was captured by sequencing in a study of T cell responses to AZD1222 COVID-19 vaccine. About the study: Doses given second, at about 4 or about 12 weeks, were pooled.

General study findings and limits: After the peak T cell response, and only then, were repertoires sampled. Most donors were white British and more were female, and clonal diversity was possibly underestimated. Nearly half of spike-specific TCRs reportedly go after variant regions that carry no mutations.

About this clone itself: Antigen: not known.

Here immunoSEQ multiplex PCR was the method, and the copy in TCRdb shows in-frame clones only, minus some. The sample has roughly 70,000 clones; 65% to 90% are singletons. V dropped 0 bases and J dropped 0 bases, with 11 bases sitting between them. The germline gives CDR1 LGHNA, CDR2 YSLEER. CDR3 length: 16 residues. The rearrangement uses TRBV4-3 and TRBJ1-1; TRBD1 is a possible D gene (5 bases). The clonotype originates from an adult in good health. The specimen was peripheral blood, collected on day 0 of AZD1222 vaccination. CDR3 region: CASSQDQGRMNTEAFF. DNA of the CDR3: TGCGCCAGCAGCCAAGACCAGGGTCGAATGAACACTGAAGCTTTCTTT.